This TCR beta chain was documented in a study of CXCR3-negative and CXCR3-positive naive CD8 T cells. Regarding the study as a whole: Relative to CXCR3-negative naive cells, CXCR3-positive naive cells had more hydrophobic TRB CDR3s.

UMI-tagged TRB cDNA libraries were built via 5' RACE. TCRdb reanalyzed the 5' RACE reads, giving one entry per CDR3 protein sequence and no DNA. Recorded here are some 150,000 distinct CDR3 sequences; the top ten clones represent roughly 0.39%. The germline V gene encodes CDR1 PRHDT and CDR2 FYEKMQ (reference sequence). The length of the CDR3 is 13 residues. As regards this clonotype: The target antigen is unknown.

The receptor's source is a human donor in good health. Some clones in this sample may be carry-over from other donors' samples. The gene calls are TRBV13 and TRBJ2-7; without DNA, the TCRdb call of TRBD1 cannot be checked. The sequenced sample consisted of naive CXCR3+ CD8+ T cells from blood. Subset of the sample: CD45RO-CCR7+CD27+CD95- naive CD8+ T cells expressing CXCR3 (TNR3+). The CDR3 region is CASRGQGLGEQYF.